Below, one T cell receptor (beta chain) is given with its context. Its antigen is as yet unknown. A read error is likely, as this CDR3 ends without the conserved phenylalanine or tryptophan. V lost 3 bases, J lost 0 bases, and 5 bases stayed unmatched. The CDR3 contains 15 residues. Germline V gene lookup returns CDR1 SGHRS and CDR2 YFSETQ. The record originates from a study of read filtering for tumor transcriptome and immune sequencing. In the study overall: The cohort had over 16 men and 14 to 15 women aged about 45 to 80, mean roughly 65 years. By R-ISS, stages I, II and III held about 8, 15 and 7 patients. Study-level results: Correlation between methods rose after single-read clonotypes were removed.

The library was built from 400 ng RNA with molecular barcoded adaptors for alpha/delta and beta/gamma chains. TCRdb re-called the reads with MiXCR, one entry per CDR3 protein. In the table there are approximately 20,000 distinct CDR3 sequences, around 21% of which are singletons. J is TRBJ2-5 and V is TRBV5-1; TRBD1 matches at 7 bases. Sequencing was performed on a population of CD138-negative cells sorted from bone marrow. This receptor was obtained from a donor at least 40 years old with multiple myeloma. The CDR3, as DNA: TGCGCCAGCAGCTCAGGGACAGACTACCAAGAGACCCAGTACTCC. Residues: CASSSGTDYQETQYS.